The 30 T cell receptor beta chains given below trace back to one sample, sequenced in a study of blood T cell repertoires in COVID-19. Only in-frame clones appear in the TCRdb table, and some are missing; sequencing was by immunoSEQ multiplex PCR. The profile covers roughly 200,000 clones, with roughly 89% appearing a single time and around 0.63% taken by the ten largest. The sample was peripheral blood. These receptors all come from a man between 45 and 60 years old with acute or convalescent COVID-19.

The J gene is TRBJ2-7, the V gene TRBV11-1, with 7 positions matching TRBD2. Germline lookup yields CDR1 SGHAT and CDR2 FQDESV (reference sequence). V was pared by 3 bases and J by 3 bases, with 11 bases of the junction left unmatched. This CDR3 has 16 residues. The CDR3 here is CASSLGRGKGSYEQYF. The CDR3 DNA sequence: TGTGCCAGCAGCTTGGGGAGGGGAAAGGGAAGCTACGAGCAGTACTTC.

This chain connects TRBV5-8 to TRBJ1-6, with 8 bases aligning to TRBD1. V lost 4 bases and J lost 10; bases outside the gene matches: 10. The germline V gene has CDR1 SGHTS and CDR2 YDEGEE. The CDR3 is 15 residues long. CDR3 residues: CASSTLQGGVSPLHF. The CDR3 DNA follows: TGTGCCAGCAGCACATTACAGGGGGGAGTCTCACCCCTCCACTTT.

The J gene is TRBJ1-4, the V gene TRBV28; D possibly corresponds to TRBD1 (6 bases). The CDR3 extends over 14 amino acids. V was clipped by 6 bases and J by 7 bases, with 15 bases between them. Germline V gene lookup returns CDR1 MDHEN and CDR2 SYDVKM. The CDR3, as DNA: TGTGCCAGCAGGGGTGGGGGGGCTGGTGAAAAACTGTTTTTT. This encodes CASRGGGAGEKLFF.

V usage is TRBV19 and J usage is TRBJ2-1; 12 bases fit TRBD2. Germline trimming cut 1 base from V and 9 bases from J; bases unmatched to any gene: 7. CDR3 length: 16 residues. Germline CDR1 LNHDA, CDR2 SQIVND (reference sequence). The CDR3 DNA follows: TGTGCCAGTAGTATAGGGCTAGCGGGAGGGCCGGGTGAGCAGTTCTTC. The encoded protein is CASSIGLAGGPGEQFF.

The V gene is TRBV28, the J gene TRBJ2-7, with a weak D call TRBD2 (5 bases). The CDR3 spans 14 residues. From germline, CDR1 is MDHEN and CDR2 SYDVKM. The ends were cut back, 8 bases at V and 4 bases at J, with 18 bases in the middle. This CDR3 is CASSRGRDPYEQYF. The CDR3 DNA reads as TGTGCCAGCTCTAGAGGACGGGATCCGTACGAGCAGTACTTC.

This sequence joins TRBV27 and TRBJ2-2; D uncertain. Germline lookup yields CDR1 MNHEY and CDR2 SMNVEV (reference sequence). CDR3 length: 16 amino acids. With 3 bases removed from V and 7 bases from J, the gap between germline ends came to 18 bases. CDR3 protein: CASSFASGSTVGELFF. In DNA form, the CDR3 reads TGTGCCAGCAGTTTTGCGTCAGGATCTACCGTCGGGGAGCTGTTTTTT.

J is TRBJ2-6 and V is TRBV9; 8 bases line up with TRBD1. The germline V gene encodes CDR1 SGDLS and CDR2 YYNGEE. CDR3 length equals 18 residues. The ends lost 3 bases at V and 2 bases at J; junction bases unmatched: 10. As DNA, the CDR3 is TGTGCCAGCAGCGATATGGACAGGGCCTTACCTGGGGCCAACGTCCTGACTTTC. Translation: CASSDMDRALPGANVLTF.

V is TRBV4-2 and J is TRBJ2-5; a weak D match, TRBD1 (6 bases). This CDR3 has 14 residues. CDR1 LGHNA and CDR2 YNFKEQ come from the germline V gene. V dropped 1 base and J dropped 4 bases, with 10 bases sitting between them. The CDR3 region is CASSQGRGTETQYF. The CDR3 DNA sequence: TGTGCCAGCAGCCAAGGTAGGGGGACAGAGACCCAGTACTTC.

J is TRBJ2-5 and V is TRBV7-9; tentatively, D is TRBD2 (6 bases). This CDR3 has 17 residues. Germline CDR1 and CDR2: SEHNR and FQNEAQ (reference sequence). Between the trimmed V and J ends, which lost 3 bases and 1 base, there was a span of 18 bases. CDR3 loop: CASSFGIAEAAQETQYF. In DNA form, the CDR3 reads TGTGCCAGCAGCTTCGGAATAGCGGAGGCCGCCCAAGAGACCCAGTACTTC.

J is TRBJ2-1 and V is TRBV30, with a possible D match to TRBD1 (5 bases). V lost 3 bases and J lost 7, with 19 bases in between. The CDR3 runs to 15 residues. CDR1 is GTSNPN and CDR2 is SVGIG in the germline V gene (reference sequence). The CDR3 reads CAWSLGAPWRNEQFF. CDR3 DNA: TGTGCCTGGAGCTTAGGGGCGCCTTGGCGGAATGAGCAGTTCTTC.

The chain is built from TRBV24-1 and TRBJ2-3; the D gene is possibly TRBD1 (6 bases). Germline CDR1 and CDR2: KGHDR and SFDVKD. Trimming pared 5 bases from V and 1 base from J, leaving 9 bases between. This CDR3 spans 14 amino acids. The DNA of the CDR3 is TGTGCCACCAGTGTCGAGGGGGGCACAGATACGCAGTATTTT. It encodes CATSVEGGTDTQYF.

The chain carries TRBV6-5 and TRBJ2-3, with 7 bases that match TRBD2. The CDR3 contains 15 residues. Germline lookup yields CDR1 MNHEY and CDR2 SVGAGI. Trimming removed 4 bases from V and 4 bases from J; junction bases left unmatched: 8. The CDR3 sequence is CASSSQWEGADTQYF. The CDR3 DNA sequence: TGTGCCAGCAGTTCCCAATGGGAGGGTGCAGATACGCAGTATTTT.

This clone was detected only once. This chain joins TRBV27 and TRBJ2-2, with TRBD2 identical over 15 bases. Germline V CDR1 and CDR2: MNHEY, SMNVEV (reference sequence). J gave up 2 bases and V 5 bases, and 12 bases lay outside the gene matches. CDR3 length: 20 residues. In DNA, the CDR3 is TGTGCCAGCAGTCGCGGTCCCGGGACTAGCGGGGGGAGAAACACCGGGGAGCTGTTTTTT. As protein: CASSRGPGTSGGRNTGELFF.

The V call is TRBV3-1 (or the pseudogene TRBV3-2), the J call TRBJ1-3; no reliable D call. V lost 4 bases and J lost 0, with 13 bases in between. This CDR3 is 16 amino acids long. Germline values: CDR1 LGHDT, CDR2 YNNKEL (reference sequence). The CDR3 protein is CASSPPTSNSGNTIYF. CDR3 in DNA: TGTGCCAGCAGCCCCCCGACAAGCAACTCTGGAAACACCATATATTTT.

This rearrangement joins TRBV3-1 (or the pseudogene TRBV3-2) to TRBJ2-7, with 10 bases aligning to TRBD1. The CDR3 runs to 14 residues. The junction had 7 bases not matched to a gene; V was cut back by 4 bases and J by 7 bases. CDR1 LGHDT and CDR2 YNNKEL come from the germline V gene (reference sequence). In DNA form, the CDR3 reads TGTGCCAGCAGCCGTGGGACAGGGGTCCTAGAGCAGTACTTC. Translating gives CASSRGTGVLEQYF.

The chain couples TRBV29-1 to TRBJ2-7, with 10 bases aligning to TRBD1. Germline V lookup: CDR1 SQVTM, CDR2 ANQGSEA. The CDR3 runs 14 residues. The trim removed 5 bases at V and 2 bases at J, leaving 6 bases unmatched. The CDR3 nucleotides read TGCAGCGTTCAGACAGGGGGCCTTGCCTACGAGCAGTACGTC. Its protein is CSVQTGGLAYEQYV.

The chain links TRBV27 to TRBJ1-1, with a possible D match to TRBD1 (6 bases). Germline loops: CDR1 MNHEY, CDR2 SMNVEV (reference sequence). The V end lost 5 bases, the J end lost 3 bases, and 13 bases lay between the germline ends. The CDR3 spans 14 residues. The CDR3 region has the DNA TGTGCCAGCAGTCCCAGGGGAATGGACACTGAAGCTTTCTTT. Translation: CASSPRGMDTEAFF.

The chain links TRBV5-5 to TRBJ1-5, with D perhaps TRBD1 (5 bases). The length of the CDR3 is 15 residues. The germline V and J ends were trimmed by 4 bases and 13 bases, with 24 bases remaining between them. In germline, CDR1 is SGHKS, CDR2 YYEKEE (reference sequence). CDR3 in DNA: TGTGCCAGCAGCCTAATGGGGGGGACCGGAGAAAGACAGCATTTT. This codes for CASSLMGGTGERQHF.

The chain employs TRBV12-3 or TRBV12-4 and TRBJ2-3; D remains ambiguous. Between the trimmed V and J ends, which lost 2 bases and 5 bases, there was a span of 2 bases. The CDR3 has 11 amino acids. In DNA, the CDR3 is TGTGCCAGCAGTTTACTAGATACGCAGTATTTT. The encoded protein is CASSLLDTQYF.

The chain employs TRBV18 and TRBJ1-5; D unresolved. CDR3 size: 14 residues. Germline V gene lookup returns CDR1 KGHSH and CDR2 LQKENI. V lost 2 bases to trimming and J lost 1 base, with 6 bases between them. The CDR3 sequence is CASSPKRSNQPQHF. CDR3 nucleotides: TGTGCCAGCTCACCAAAGAGAAGCAATCAGCCCCAGCATTTT.

The rearrangement links TRBV14 to TRBJ2-4, with no clear D. The CDR3 spans 17 residues. Germline assignment: CDR1 SGHDN and CDR2 FVKESK. The V gene lost 0 bases and the J gene lost 0 bases, with 12 bases spanning the gap. CDR3: CASSQDLGSLAKNIQYF. CDR3 sequence (DNA): TGTGCCAGCAGCCAAGATCTGGGCTCCCTAGCCAAAAACATTCAGTACTTC.

The CDR3 nucleotides are TGTGCCAGCAGCTTAGCGCTCGGAACTAATGAAAAACTGTTTTTT. Translated, it gives CASSLALGTNEKLFF. The chain recombines TRBV7-2 with TRBJ1-4; D gene unclear. There are 15 residues in the CDR3. The V and J ends lost 0 bases and 1 base respectively, with 6 bases between them. Germline V gives CDR1 SGHTA, CDR2 FQGNSA.

The chain links TRBV30 to TRBJ2-7; 7 nucleotides align to TRBD1. J lost 6 bases, V lost 2 bases, and 13 bases had no gene match. This CDR3 has 15 amino acids. From germline, CDR1 is GTSNPN and CDR2 SVGIG (reference sequence). CDR3 DNA sequence: TGTGCCTGGAGTTTCCCCGACAGGGCAGGATGCGAGCAGTACTTC. Its translation: CAWSFPDRAGCEQYF. The full variable domain, completed using reference TRBV30 and TRBJ2-7, is SQTIHQWPATLVQPVGSPLSLECTVEGTSNPNLYWYRQAAGRGLQLLFYSVGIGQISSEVPQNLSASRPQDRQFILSSKKLLLSDSGFYLCAWSFPDRAGCEQYFGPGTRLTVT.

The chain combines TRBV27 with TRBJ2-1; 7 bases align to TRBD1. The CDR3 runs 15 residues. Trimming took 5 bases from V and 8 from J; bases not matched to a gene: 12. CDR1 and CDR2 (germline): MNHEY, SMNVEV (reference sequence). The CDR3 here is CASSPDRADRYEQFF. The DNA of the CDR3 is TGTGCCAGCAGTCCCGACAGGGCTGATAGATATGAGCAGTTCTTC.

This sequence joins TRBV29-1 and TRBJ1-1; possibly TRBD1 for D (5 bases). This CDR3 has 13 amino acids. Germline V gives CDR1 SQVTM, CDR2 ANQGSEA. V dropped 4 bases and J dropped 0 bases, with 9 bases sitting between them. In DNA form, the CDR3 reads TGCAGCGTTGTAGAGACAGTGAACACTGAAGCTTTCTTT. Amino acid sequence: CSVVETVNTEAFF.

The genes are TRBV7-9 and TRBJ1-2; 8 nucleotides align to TRBD1. The CDR3 runs to 14 residues. Germline V gene sequence: CDR1 SEHNR, CDR2 FQNEAQ (reference sequence). Trimming cost V 2 bases and J 8 bases; bases outside gene matches: 7. The CDR3 here is CASSLKGTGSGYTF. The CDR3 nucleotides are TGTGCCAGCAGCTTAAAAGGGACAGGTAGCGGCTACACCTTC.

The rearrangement uses TRBV28 and TRBJ2-1; the D is unclear. Germline V gives CDR1 MDHEN, CDR2 SYDVKM. Trimming cost V 4 bases and J 3 bases, with 4 bases left between them. The CDR3 runs to 12 residues. CDR3 region: CASSSVYNEQFF. DNA for the CDR3: TGTGCCAGCAGTTCGGTCTACAATGAGCAGTTCTTC.

The chain recombines TRBV3-1 (or the pseudogene TRBV3-2) with TRBJ2-2; weak D call: TRBD2 (5 bases). Germline lookup yields CDR1 LGHDT and CDR2 YNNKEL (reference sequence). V lost 1 base, J lost 5 bases, and 5 bases lay in between. This CDR3 is 13 amino acids long. The CDR3 loop reads CASSQGETGELFF. The DNA for the CDR3 is TGTGCCAGCAGCCAAGGGGAGACCGGGGAGCTGTTTTTT.

The rearrangement uses TRBV7-9 and TRBJ2-5; D uncertain. Trimming shortened V by 5 bases and J by 3 bases, and 10 bases separated the two germline ends. The CDR3 is 13 amino acids. Germline CDR1 SEHNR, CDR2 FQNEAQ (reference sequence). CDR3 region: CASSTWAEETQYF. The CDR3 DNA sequence: TGTGCCAGCAGCACCTGGGCAGAAGAGACCCAGTACTTC.

This clone was found once. The genes are TRBV9 and TRBJ1-3; 9 bases fit TRBD1. This CDR3 spans 14 amino acids. The trim removed 7 bases at V and 3 bases at J, leaving 5 bases unmatched. CDR1 is SGDLS, CDR2 YYNGEE, per germline. This CDR3 reads CASGRDRVGNTIYF. CDR3 DNA: TGTGCCAGCGGGCGGGACAGGGTTGGAAACACCATATATTTT. The full variable domain, in which reference TRBV9 and TRBJ1-3 provide the parts outside the CDR3, is DSGVTQTPKHLITATGQRVTLRCSPRSGDLSVYWYQQSLDQGLQFLIQYYNGEERAKGNILERFSAQQFPDLHSELNLSSLELGDSALYFCASGRDRVGNTIYFGEGSWLTVV.